These 30 T cell receptor beta chains were sequenced from one sample in a study of control samples from healthy donors and cancer patients. Sequencing used immunoSEQ multiplex PCR; TCRdb keeps in-frame clones, though not all of them. The sample has 95,000 to 130,000 clones, over 90% seen once. The material sequenced was blood. All receptors come from a man in his thirties or forties in good health.

This clone was detected a few times. The chain links TRBV2 to TRBJ2-7, with 10 nucleotides matching TRBD1. The ends lost 5 bases at V and 3 bases at J; junction bases unmatched: 7. The length of the CDR3 is 15 residues. Germline CDR1 and CDR2: SNHLY and FYNNEI. The CDR3 is CASSLSDRGYYEQYF. The CDR3 DNA reads TGTGCCAGCAGTCTCTCGGACAGGGGGTACTACGAGCAGTACTTC.

The J gene is TRBJ1-5, the V gene TRBV19, with TRBD1 as a possible D gene (5 bases). The CDR3 covers 14 residues. In germline, CDR1 is LNHDA, CDR2 SQIVND (reference sequence). V was trimmed by 1 base and J by 6 bases, leaving 10 bases between them. CDR3 in amino acids: CASSIAYGGQPQHF. Here the CDR3 DNA reads TGTGCCAGTAGTATAGCCTATGGGGGTCAGCCCCAGCATTTT. The variable domain in full, completed from reference TRBV19 and TRBJ1-5, reads DGGITQSPKYLFRKEGQNVTLSCEQNLNHDAMYWYRQDPGQGLRLIYYSQIVNDFQKGDIAEGYSVSREKKESFPLTVTSAQKNPTAFYLCASSIAYGGQPQHFGDGTRLSIL.

The gene calls are TRBV28 and TRBJ1-6; D possibly corresponds to TRBD1 (5 bases). The CDR3 length is 16 residues. Trimming removed 6 bases from V and 6 bases from J, with 18 bases in between. The germline gives CDR1 MDHEN, CDR2 SYDVKM. CDR3 sequence: CASSPGPLRPNSPLHF. CDR3 DNA: TGTGCCAGCAGCCCAGGGCCCCTCAGGCCTAATTCACCCCTCCACTTT. The full variable domain, with the rest looked up from reference TRBV28 and TRBJ1-6, is DVKVTQSSRYLVKRTGEKVFLECVQDMDHENMFWYRQDPGLGLRLIYFSYDVKMKEKGDIPEGYSVSREKKERFSLILESASTNQTSMYLCASSPGPLRPNSPLHFGNGTRLTVT.

The CDR3 DNA follows: TGTGCCAGCAGGGGACAGGGTGGCAATTCACCCCTCCACTTT. Encoded protein: CASRGQGGNSPLHF. This sequence joins TRBV2 and TRBJ1-6, with 9 nucleotides matching TRBD1. Germline lookup yields CDR1 SNHLY and CDR2 FYNNEI. This CDR3 spans 14 amino acids. V lost 6 bases, J lost 7 bases, and 4 bases stayed unmatched.

The chain recombines TRBV6-5 with TRBJ1-3; a weak D match, TRBD1 (5 bases). CDR1 is MNHEY and CDR2 is SVGAGI in the germline V gene. CDR3 length: 12 amino acids. The V end lost 2 bases, the J end lost 9 bases, and 8 bases lay between the germline ends. Here the CDR3 reads CASSYEGTTIYF. The DNA for the CDR3 is TGTGCCAGCAGTTACGAGGGGACCACCATATATTTT.

In regard to this clone: The junction differs from germline at one of its ends, possibly a read error. This chain connects TRBV7-9 to TRBJ2-1; no firm D call. This CDR3 comprises 11 residues. Germline assignment: CDR1 SEHNR and CDR2 FQNEAQ (reference sequence). The CDR3, as DNA: TGTGCCAGCAGTCCGGACGTCTCGCCCCTCTTC. Protein product: CASSPDVSPLF.

The V gene is TRBV7-8, the J gene TRBJ1-5; D not resolved. CDR1 SGHVS and CDR2 FQNEAQ come from the germline V gene. The CDR3 runs to 14 residues. V was shortened by 1 base and J by 3 bases, with 7 bases between the two germline ends. CDR3 nucleotides: TGTGCCAGCAGCTTAGGACGGATCAATCAGCCCCAGCATTTT. Residues: CASSLGRINQPQHF.

The rearrangement uses TRBV4-1 and TRBJ1-3; no firm D call. The CDR3 is 14 amino acids. Germline CDR1 reads MGHRA; CDR2 reads YSYEKL. With 6 bases removed from V and 6 bases from J, the gap between germline ends came to 15 bases. CDR3 in amino acids: CASSSPTRKNTIYF. The CDR3 region has the DNA TGCGCCAGCAGTTCACCCACTCGAAAAAACACCATATATTTT.

V and J are TRBV10-3 and TRBJ2-7; the match to TRBD1 covers 8 bases. This CDR3 contains 15 residues. The ends lost 9 bases at V and 0 bases at J; junction bases unmatched: 10. Germline CDR1 is ENHRY and CDR2 is SYGVKD. CDR3 sequence: CAIREETGASYEQYV. As DNA, the CDR3 is TGTGCCATAAGGGAGGAGACAGGGGCCTCCTACGAGCAGTACGTC.

The chain is built from TRBV5-4 and TRBJ2-7; TRBD2 aligns across 7 bases. Per the germline V gene, CDR1 is SGHNT and CDR2 is YYREEE (reference sequence). With 1 base clipped from V and 7 bases from J, the junction kept 8 bases outside the gene matches. This CDR3 has 14 amino acids. The DNA of the CDR3 is TGTGCCAGCAGCTTGTCCAGCGGGGCGGGTGAGCAGTACTTC. Translation: CASSLSSGAGEQYF.

The chain links TRBV7-6 to TRBJ2-2, with D possibly TRBD2 on 5 matching bases. Per germline, CDR1 SGHVS and CDR2 FNYEAQ. The CDR3 length is 15 residues. V gave up 5 bases and J gave up 1 base, with 11 bases separating them. CDR3 sequence: CASSRSGGNTGELFF. CDR3 DNA: TGTGCCAGCAGCCGTTCCGGAGGGAACACCGGGGAGCTGTTTTTT.

The rearrangement links TRBV28 to TRBJ2-7; D perhaps matches TRBD2 (6 bases). Trimming pared 2 bases from V and 0 bases from J, leaving 11 bases between. This CDR3 comprises 15 residues. Germline V gives CDR1 MDHEN, CDR2 SYDVKM. DNA of the CDR3: TGTGCCAGCAGTTTAGGACTACGACGCTCCTACGAGCAGTACTTC. The encoded protein is CASSLGLRRSYEQYF.

V is TRBV19 and J is TRBJ2-7, with 9 nucleotides matching TRBD1. The germline V gene encodes CDR1 LNHDA and CDR2 SQIVND (reference sequence). The junction had 4 bases not matched to a gene; V was cut back by 5 bases and J by 2 bases. The CDR3 has 14 amino acids. CDR3 protein: CASSVGTGPYEQYF. The CDR3 DNA is TGTGCCAGTAGTGTGGGGACAGGGCCCTACGAGCAGTACTTC.

This clone was observed once. This chain links TRBV9 with TRBJ1-2; the D is unclear. Trimming shortened V by 0 bases and J by 13 bases, and 16 bases separated the two germline ends. The CDR3 has 13 amino acids. Germline V gives CDR1 SGDLS, CDR2 YYNGEE. As DNA, the CDR3 is TGTGCCAGCAGCGTAGCTGGCGTTCGGGGAAGCACCTTC. This encodes CASSVAGVRGSTF.

J is TRBJ1-3 and V is TRBV11-2; D is possibly TRBD1 (5 bases). From germline, CDR1 is SGHAT and CDR2 FQNNGV. The length of the CDR3 is 16 residues. V lost 2 bases and J lost 0, with 11 bases in between. The CDR3: CASSLSTGHSGNTIYF. In DNA, the CDR3 is TGTGCCAGCAGCTTAAGCACAGGTCACTCTGGAAACACCATATATTTT.

This rearrangement joins TRBV5-1 to TRBJ2-2, with D perhaps TRBD1 (7 bases). Germline V gene sequence: CDR1 SGHRS, CDR2 YFSETQ. The V end lost 5 bases, the J end lost 9 bases, and 17 bases lay between the germline ends. The CDR3 spans 14 residues. The CDR3 region has the DNA TGCGCCAGCAGAACTAGGACAGGAGGGAGGGAGCTGTTTTTT. It codes for CASRTRTGGRELFF.

The rearrangement joins TRBV29-1 to TRBJ1-1; no clear D gene. CDR3 size: 13 residues. The ends were cut back, 5 bases at V and 0 bases at J, with 10 bases in the middle. Germline V gene sequence: CDR1 SQVTM, CDR2 ANQGSEA. CDR3 sequence reads: CSVTHSLNTEAFF. For the CDR3, the DNA is TGCAGCGTTACCCACAGTTTGAACACTGAAGCTTTCTTT.

The J gene is TRBJ2-7, the V gene TRBV7-9; weak D call: TRBD1 (5 bases). The germline V gene encodes CDR1 SEHNR and CDR2 FQNEAQ (reference sequence). The CDR3 is 15 amino acids. Trimming removed 3 bases from V and 3 bases from J, with 15 bases in between. CDR3 residues: CASSLAQVQLYEQYF. The CDR3 DNA reads TGTGCCAGCAGCTTGGCACAGGTTCAACTCTACGAGCAGTACTTC.

This clone was found once. V and J are TRBV5-4 and TRBJ2-5; D gene uncertain. Germline CDR1 reads SGHNT; CDR2 reads YYREEE (reference sequence). V lost 3 bases to trimming and J lost 4 bases, with 7 bases between them. This CDR3 spans 12 amino acids. The CDR3 nucleotides are TGTGCCAGCAGCTACCCTCGAGAGACCCAGTACTTC. This sequence encodes CASSYPRETQYF.

The chain joins TRBV30 to TRBJ1-6; D not certain. Germline values: CDR1 GTSNPN, CDR2 SVGIG (reference sequence). This CDR3 region has 12 residues. With 2 bases removed from V and 7 bases from J, the gap between germline ends came to 6 bases. This CDR3 is CAWSPPNSPLHF. CDR3 sequence (DNA): TGTGCCTGGAGTCCCCCCAATTCACCCCTCCACTTT.

The V call is TRBV10-1, the J call TRBJ2-3, with TRBD1 matching over 11 bases. This CDR3 has 13 residues. J was trimmed by 5 bases and V by 8 bases; bases with no gene match: 3. The germline V gene encodes CDR1 WNHNN and CDR2 SYGVQD (reference sequence). The CDR3 nucleotides read TGCGCCAGCGGACAGGGGGCGGGAGATACGCAGTATTTT. Translating it yields CASGQGAGDTQYF.

The V and J genes are TRBV6-6 and TRBJ2-7; no definite D call. The V end was cut by 3 bases, the J end by 3 bases, with 9 bases between. The CDR3 is 13 residues long. CDR1 is MNHNY, CDR2 SVGAGI, per germline (reference sequence). CDR3 in amino acids: CASSYEYSYEQYV. The CDR3 DNA reads TGTGCCAGCAGTTATGAGTACAGCTACGAGCAGTACGTC.

The chain recombines TRBV29-1 with TRBJ2-1; TRBD1 might be the D (5 bases). Germline-derived CDR1 and CDR2 are SQVTM and ANQGSEA. Trimming stripped 8 bases from V and 3 bases from J, with 20 bases between. The CDR3 totals 15 residues. CDR3 protein: CSPRRWGSSYNEQFF. The CDR3 DNA follows: TGCAGCCCCCGAAGGTGGGGCAGTAGCTACAATGAGCAGTTCTTC.

The chain employs TRBV9 and TRBJ1-1, with D hard to call. Between the trimmed V and J ends, which lost 4 bases and 8 bases, there was a span of 15 bases. This CDR3 has 13 residues. Germline assignment: CDR1 SGDLS and CDR2 YYNGEE. The CDR3 region has the DNA TGTGCCAGCAGCTCGGACCGGGCCGGCGAAGCTTTCTTT. This sequence encodes CASSSDRAGEAFF.

The gene calls are TRBV6-4 and TRBJ1-6; D call uncertain. Trimming cost V 4 bases and J 8 bases, with 3 bases left between them. The CDR3 extends over 11 amino acids. The germline gives CDR1 MRHNA, CDR2 SNTAGT. DNA for the CDR3: TGTGCCAGCAGTGCGCATTCACCCCTCCACTTT. This gives the protein CASSAHSPLHF.

The chain couples TRBV23-1 to TRBJ1-2; maybe TRBD1 (5 bases). TRBV23-1 is reported as an ORF; its role is uncertain. Trimming removed 0 bases from V and 6 bases from J, with 11 bases in between. This CDR3 is 14 amino acids long. This CDR3 is CASSQSRDSDGYTF. The CDR3 nucleotides read TGCGCCAGCAGTCAATCCCGAGACAGTGATGGCTACACCTTC.

The chain has TRBV7-2 and TRBJ2-3; D not certain. Germline V CDR1 and CDR2: SGHTA, FQGNSA. Trimming pared 4 bases from V and 11 bases from J, leaving 13 bases between. The CDR3 totals 12 residues. For the CDR3, the DNA is TGTGCCAGCAGCTCCCGTGGGAAGGGGCAGTATTTT. Translating it yields CASSSRGKGQYF.

CDR3 bases: TGTGCCTGGAGTACACCCGGGACAGGGACCACTGAAGCTTTCTTT. This sequence encodes CAWSTPGTGTTEAFF. V usage is TRBV30 and J usage is TRBJ1-1, with TRBD1 matching 9 bases. The CDR3 runs to 15 residues. With 2 bases clipped from V and 4 bases from J, the junction kept 8 bases outside the gene matches. CDR1 GTSNPN and CDR2 SVGIG come from the germline V gene (reference sequence).

CDR3 amino acids: CSASRGGGHRTDTQYF. For the CDR3, the DNA is TGCAGTGCTAGTAGGGGCGGGGGGCACCGCACAGATACGCAGTATTTT. This sequence joins TRBV20-1 and TRBJ2-3; 8 nucleotides match TRBD2. J lost 1 base, V lost 3 bases, and 9 bases had no gene match. The CDR3 has 16 amino acids. The germline V gene has CDR1 DFQATT and CDR2 SNEGSKA (reference sequence).

Note on this clone: One junction end disagrees with the germline gene, perhaps due to a read error. The rearrangement joins TRBV27 to TRBJ1-2; D is undetermined. The CDR3 is 17 residues long. Germline-derived CDR1 and CDR2 are MNHEY and SMNVEV (reference sequence). The CDR3 DNA reads as TGTGCCAGCAGTGTATCACCCGCCTTCGGGGCTAACTATGGCTACACCTTC. Translating gives CASSVSPAFGANYGYTF.